Reported below is one T cell receptor beta chain. Its matching antigen is unknown. Unique molecular identifiers were used to barcode this TCRbeta library. TCRdb called the PCR reads again in MiXCR, with one record for every CDR3 protein. Found here are some 290,000 distinct CDR3 sequences, over 20% of them singletons; the top ten hold over 9.5%. Trimming cost V 7 bases and J 4 bases; bases outside gene matches: 9. This CDR3 region has 17 residues. Looked up from germline, CDR1 is SGHTA and CDR2 is FQGTGA. The data belong to a study of T-cell reconstitution after alpha-beta-depleted transplantation in children. Whole-study results and caveats: It was newly produced T cells that mostly accounted for T-cell counts and diversity one year after transplant. Recipient T cells and thymic progenitors that survived were the source of the high TCRbeta diversity seen at day 60 in some patients. Several hundred graft clones that had expanded were reportedly the source of alpha-beta T cells about two months after transplant.

This receptor was obtained from a male patient between 5 and 17 years old who had a stem cell transplant for acute lymphoblastic leukemia, so the T cells may come from the graft donor. The J gene is TRBJ2-1, the V gene TRBV7-3, with 14 bases that match TRBD2. The specimen was PBMCs, mostly from graft donor cells, collected 180 days after TCRalphabeta/CD19-depleted stem cell transplant. CDR3 protein: CASTGLAGGGGYNEQFF. In DNA form, the CDR3 reads TGTGCCAGCACCGGACTAGCGGGGGGTGGGGGATACAATGAGCAGTTCTTC.